This TCR beta chain was observed in a study of tumor-infiltrating lymphocytes in primary liver carcinoma (dated by TCRdb to 2015 to 2018). Background for the entire study: Roughly five patients with histopathologically diagnosed primary liver carcinoma underwent surgical resection in China between November 2015 and early 2016. The five patients, three men and two women aged 30 to 69 years, had hepatocellular carcinoma (four) or combined HCC and intrahepatic cholangiocarcinoma (one). The tumors of the five patients were staged as T1-T3 N0M0, with maximum diameters ranging from roughly 4 to 10 cm. Samples yielded roughly 3.5 to 8 million productive TCRbeta reads; read depth did not differ significantly between tissue types. For each liver tumor, the study sampled five regions along with adjacent normal tissue and blood, and applied TCRbeta repertoire sequencing, expression microarrays and whole-exome sequencing. TCRbeta repertoire sequencing covered 35 specimens from 5 patients: some 25 tumor regions, 5 adjacent noncancerous liver tissues and 5 peripheral blood samples. Technical replicate repertoires showed high reproducibility, with mean shared-clone rates around 0.9 and correlation coefficients above 0.95.

TRIzol reagent was used to extract blood RNA from unsorted whole blood, while the DNeasy Blood & Tissue kit provided the germline DNA. Chronic HBV infection was present in the patients, and the patients were treatment-naive at sampling. Before surgery, about 4 milliliters of peripheral blood were collected into K2EDTA tubes. Results and caveats for the whole study, not just this receptor: The top 250 clones accounted for a significantly greater share of the repertoire in tumors than in blood (p = 0.039). Only the TCR beta chain was sequenced, so true repertoire diversity is likely underestimated because unpaired alpha chains were not captured. Consistent with antigen-driven expansion, pairs of tumor regions showed higher repertoire overlap (mean roughly 36%) than either tumor-adjacent pairs (about 17%) or tumor-blood pairs (roughly 14%). Only four or five patients were included in the study, and the authors note that the findings should be validated in a larger study. Since the samples were bulk and unsorted, there was no way to compare CD4+ and CD8+ T cell repertoires.

The CDR3 starts with the cysteine, ends with the phenylalanine, and has 13 residues. The DNA shown is the 39-base CDR3, in frame from base 1. CDR1 SQVTM and CDR2 ANQGSEA were looked up in the germline V gene. This clonotype was seen repeatedly, ten times or more. The antigen this receptor binds is unknown. The junction departs from the called germline gene at one end, perhaps through a read error. Starting from roughly 540 ng total RNA, TCRbeta-specific cDNA was produced by reverse transcription with a constant-region primer and ProtoScript II reverse transcriptase. TCRbeta libraries were built with three nested multiplex PCR rounds, a slightly modified ARM-PCR procedure. Each of the first two PCR rounds ran for approximately 10 cycles and used multiplex TRBV1-TRBV30 forward primers together with a Cbeta reverse primer. Sample barcodes and Illumina adapters were attached in a final 25-cycle PCR using Deep VentR polymerase. Before sequencing, amplicons between 200 and 500 bp were purified from gel using a QIAquick gel extraction kit. An Illumina HiSeq 2500 was used to sequence the TCRbeta amplicons with 250-bp paired-end reads. The original pipeline was this. Quality trimming of reads was performed with Trimmomatic v0.33, and paired reads were merged with FLASH v1.2.11 so that full CDR3 sequences could be recovered. V, D and J germline segments were assigned to the rearranged TCRbeta sequences using MiGEC v1.2.1b. VDJtools v1.0.0 computed clonotype statistics and Shannon-Wiener diversity indices. To reduce sampling bias, subsequent analyses other than the diversity analysis used only the 250 most abundant clonotypes in each sample. The public reads were run again by TCRdb, first through fastp at Q25 and then through MiXCR, and only productive beta chains were kept. CDR3 protein sequences are deduplicated, and each keeps its most common genes and DNA. None of the V and J calls come from the authors' own analysis; TCRdb made them. The table for this sample lists fewer than 400,000 distinct CDR3 sequences; 65% of them were counted only once. The ten largest clones capture roughly 9% of the sample.

The sample consisted of peripheral blood. This sequence uses TRBV29-1 and TRBJ2-3; a tentative D match to TRBD2 spans 6 bases. This TCR was sampled from a man aged 35 to 55 with primary liver carcinoma and hepatitis B virus infection. The CDR3 is CSVEAGSTDTQYF. The sequence in DNA is TGCAGCGTGGAAGCGGGCAGCACAGATACGCAGTATTTT.